These 26 T cell receptor beta chains were sequenced from one sample in a study of patients and donors after allogeneic stem cell transplantation (dated by TCRdb to the early 2020s). Receptors were amplified or captured by RT-PCR. Sequencing was carried out with a NextSeq 550. TCRdb cleaned the public reads at Q25 with fastp, built clones with MiXCR and kept in-frame beta chains. Here each entry gathers all rows of one CDR3 protein and keeps the most common genes and DNA. In all, the sample holds approximately 200,000 distinct CDR3 sequences, and 38% of those were seen once. The ten largest clones take up under 14% of the sample. Sequences were obtained from blood, either unsorted or a sorted T cell fraction (not recorded which). The source is a human donor who was either an allogeneic HSCT recipient or a stem cell or donor lymphocyte infusion donor (not recorded which). It is not recorded whose cells these are; they may come from a transplant donor.

The J gene is TRBJ1-6, the V gene TRBV3-1; no firm D call. V dropped 0 bases and J dropped 12 bases, with 15 bases sitting between them. The CDR3 is 15 residues long. The V gene's germline CDR1 is LGHDT and CDR2 YNNKEL (reference sequence). In DNA, the CDR3 is TGTGCCAGCAGCCAAGATGGAAGTGCCTTGGAACCCCTCCACTTT. It codes for CASSQDGSALEPLHF.

The chain carries TRBV28 and TRBJ1-5, with unresolved D. The CDR3 length is 12 residues. V was shortened by 5 bases and J by 7 bases, with 9 bases between the two germline ends. Germline CDR1 and CDR2: MDHEN and SYDVKM. CDR3 in amino acids: CASSLYDQPQHF. As DNA, the CDR3 is TGTGCCAGCAGTCTTTATGACCAGCCCCAGCATTTT. The variable domain in full, with the rest retrieved from reference TRBV28 and TRBJ1-5, is DVKVTQSSRYLVKRTGEKVFLECVQDMDHENMFWYRQDPGLGLRLIYFSYDVKMKEKGDIPEGYSVSREKKERFSLILESASTNQTSMYLCASSLYDQPQHFGDGTRLSIL.

This clonotype was counted only a few times. The J gene is TRBJ2-5, the V gene TRBV7-2; 11 bases match TRBD2. The CDR3 sequence is 14 residues long. From germline, CDR1 is SGHTA and CDR2 FQGNSA. Trimming took 5 bases from V and 3 from J; bases not matched to a gene: 2. CDR3 in DNA: TGTGCCAGCAGCGCGACTAGCGGGGAAGAGACCCAGTACTTC. This codes for CASSATSGEETQYF.

The V call is TRBV20-1, the J call TRBJ2-6; D is perhaps TRBD2 (6 bases). This CDR3 is built from 17 residues. Germline V CDR1 and CDR2: DFQATT, SNEGSKA (reference sequence). Trimming shortened V by 1 base and J by 0 bases, and 13 bases separated the two germline ends. The CDR3: CSARAAGRLSGANVLTF. The CDR3 bases are TGCAGTGCTAGAGCGGCGGGACGGCTCTCTGGGGCCAACGTCCTGACTTTC.

The rearrangement joins TRBV4-3 to TRBJ1-1, with D possibly matching TRBD1 (5 bases). Trimming pared 5 bases from V and 5 bases from J, leaving 18 bases between. This CDR3 spans 15 amino acids. In germline, CDR1 is LGHNA, CDR2 YSLEER. CDR3 sequence: CASSGGAGLGTEAFF. In DNA form, the CDR3 reads TGCGCCAGCAGCGGCGGGGCAGGGCTCGGGACTGAAGCTTTCTTT.

The chain has TRBV7-3 and TRBJ2-1; D is ambiguous. The CDR3 has 15 amino acids. Between the trimmed V and J ends, which lost 0 bases and 9 bases, there was a span of 15 bases. The germline V gene has CDR1 SGHTA and CDR2 FQGTGA. This chain's CDR3 is CASSLTRRLVSEQFF. For the CDR3, the DNA is TGTGCCAGCAGCTTAACGCGGCGCTTGGTGAGTGAGCAGTTCTTC.

This chain joins TRBV5-1 and TRBJ1-1; D uncertain. The CDR3 loop spans 17 amino acids. The V and J ends lost 0 bases and 2 bases respectively, with 17 bases between them. The germline V gene has CDR1 SGHRS and CDR2 YFSETQ. The DNA of the CDR3 is TGCGCCAGCAGCTTGGAGGGTAGGCCAAACCACAACACTGAAGCTTTCTTT. Residues: CASSLEGRPNHNTEAFF.

The rearrangement joins TRBV5-1 to TRBJ2-1, with D perhaps TRBD2 (5 bases). V shed 2 bases and J shed 2 bases, with 20 bases lying between them. The germline gives CDR1 SGHRS, CDR2 YFSETQ. The CDR3 is made up of 18 amino acids. The CDR3 is CASSFTPAGQAPYNEQFF. CDR3 DNA: TGCGCCAGCAGCTTCACCCCTGCGGGCCAGGCGCCCTACAATGAGCAGTTCTTC.

This clonotype was seen once. The rearrangement joins TRBV12-3 or TRBV12-4 to TRBJ2-1, with D possibly TRBD1 on 6 matching bases. The length of the CDR3 is 14 residues. The ends were cut back, 4 bases at V and 9 bases at J, with 16 bases in the middle. The CDR3 DNA sequence: TGTGCCAGCAGTTCATCCGCAGGGGCGAGTGAGCAGTTCTTC. Protein: CASSSSAGASEQFF.

This chain connects TRBV12-3 or TRBV12-4 to TRBJ1-4; D is perhaps TRBD1 (5 bases). V was trimmed by 3 bases and J by 12 bases, leaving 17 bases between them. CDR3 length equals 14 residues. CDR3 region: CASSLTLIGGELFF. CDR3 nucleotides: TGTGCCAGCAGTTTGACACTGATCGGAGGGGAACTGTTTTTT.

This rearrangement joins TRBV15 to TRBJ1-1; D uncertain. This CDR3 region has 11 residues. The V gene's germline CDR1 is LNHNV and CDR2 YYDKDF (reference sequence). Trimming took off 5 bases at V and 3 bases at J, with 4 bases between the two ends. CDR3 bases: TGTGCCACCAGCGGGGACACTGAAGCTTTCTTT. The encoded protein is CATSGDTEAFF.

The chain carries TRBV5-1 and TRBJ2-1; D perhaps matches TRBD2 (7 bases). The germline V and J ends were trimmed by 4 bases and 3 bases, with 14 bases remaining between them. Germline lookup yields CDR1 SGHRS and CDR2 YFSETQ. The CDR3 has 15 amino acids. The CDR3 DNA sequence: TGCGCCAGCAGCCCGTTGGGAGGGGGCTACAATGAGCAGTTCTTC. This sequence encodes CASSPLGGGYNEQFF.

In this sample, this clonotype turned up a few times. The J gene is TRBJ1-2, the V gene TRBV5-1; no clear D. The CDR3 has 14 residues. Germline values: CDR1 SGHRS, CDR2 YFSETQ. V lost 0 bases, J lost 3 bases, and 9 bases lay in between. This CDR3 reads CASSLEVPHYGYTF. Written as DNA, the CDR3 is TGCGCCAGCAGCTTGGAAGTGCCTCACTATGGCTACACCTTC. Full variable domain (outside the CDR3, taken from reference TRBV5-1 and TRBJ1-2): KAGVTQTPRYLIKTRGQQVTLSCSPISGHRSVSWYQQTPGQGLQFLFEYFSETQRNKGNFPGRFSGRQFSNSRSEMNVSTLELGDSALYLCASSLEVPHYGYTFGSGTRLTVV.

This clonotype appeared a few times. The chain has TRBV7-3 and TRBJ2-1; D remains unclear. Between the trimmed V and J ends, which lost 5 bases and 5 bases, there was a span of 13 bases. Germline CDR1 SGHTA, CDR2 FQGTGA. This CDR3 contains 14 residues. The CDR3 DNA follows: TGTGCCAGCAGCCTCACCCGAGGACACAATGAGCAGTTCTTC. Translated: CASSLTRGHNEQFF. The whole variable domain, remainder taken from reference TRBV7-3 and TRBJ2-1, is GAGVSQTPSNKVTEKGKYVELRCDPISGHTALYWYRQSLGQGPEFLIYFQGTGAADDSGLPNDRFFAVRPEGSVSTLKIQRTERGDSAVYLCASSLTRGHNEQFFGPGTRLTVL.

The V call is TRBV7-8, the J call TRBJ1-1; D gene ambiguous. Per germline, CDR1 SGHVS and CDR2 FQNEAQ. Trimming pared 6 bases from V and 0 bases from J, leaving 11 bases between. The CDR3 is made up of 14 amino acids. The CDR3 reads CASSGPRVNTEAFF. The CDR3 DNA reads as TGTGCCAGCAGTGGACCCCGGGTGAACACTGAAGCTTTCTTT.

In its sample, this clonotype was seen a few times. V and J are TRBV4-1 and TRBJ2-1; D is perhaps TRBD2 (6 bases). Germline V gene sequence: CDR1 MGHRA, CDR2 YSYEKL. The CDR3 length is 13 residues. V was shortened by 3 bases and J by 9 bases, with 12 bases between the two germline ends. The CDR3 DNA is TGCGCCAGCAGCCAGGGACTCGTCACTGAGCAGTTCTTC. Amino acid sequence: CASSQGLVTEQFF.

This chain connects TRBV29-1 to TRBJ2-5, with D hard to call. Deletions cut 3 bases from V and 0 bases from J, with 11 bases between. The CDR3 totals 14 residues. The germline gives CDR1 SQVTM, CDR2 ANQGSEA. CDR3 protein: CSVESSTYQETQYF. The CDR3 DNA follows: TGCAGCGTTGAGAGCTCTACGTACCAAGAGACCCAGTACTTC.

The gene calls are TRBV7-6 and TRBJ2-1, with TRBD2 identical over 7 bases. The CDR3 is 16 amino acids. The germline gives CDR1 SGHVS, CDR2 FNYEAQ. J lost 4 bases, V lost 5 bases, and 11 bases had no gene match. The CDR3, as DNA: TGTGCCAGCAGCCCCGGGTGGGGGGGTCGGTACAATGAGCAGTTCTTC. It yields the protein CASSPGWGGRYNEQFF. Full variable domain (outside the CDR3, taken from reference TRBV7-6 and TRBJ2-1): GAGVSQSPRYKVTKRGQDVALRCDPISGHVSLYWYRQALGQGPEFLTYFNYEAQQDKSGLPNDRFSAERPEGSISTLTIQRTEQRDSAMYRCASSPGWGGRYNEQFFGPGTRLTVL.

This clonotype has just one count. The chain joins TRBV12-3 or TRBV12-4 to TRBJ1-6; 11 bases fit TRBD1. This CDR3 has 15 residues. V lost 5 bases to trimming and J lost 7 bases; unmatched junction nucleotides: 4. The CDR3 DNA reads as TGTGCCAGCAGTCGGGACAGGGGGACGAATTCACCCCTCCACTTT. Its translation: CASSRDRGTNSPLHF.

The chain employs TRBV29-1 and TRBJ2-1; no clear D. The length of the CDR3 is 12 residues. The germline V and J ends were trimmed by 1 base and 5 bases, with 6 bases remaining between them. CDR1 is SQVTM and CDR2 is ANQGSEA in the germline V gene. CDR3 sequence reads: CSVEAVNNEQFF. CDR3 DNA sequence: TGCAGCGTTGAAGCTGTCAACAATGAGCAGTTCTTC.

The chain combines TRBV12-3 or TRBV12-4 with TRBJ1-1; possible D gene TRBD1, 5 bases. V shed 5 bases and J shed 1 base, with 20 bases lying between them. The CDR3 runs 17 residues. The CDR3 reads CASSTIFGTPGNTEAFF. The CDR3 DNA follows: TGTGCCAGCAGTACAATCTTTGGGACCCCTGGGAACACTGAAGCTTTCTTT.

This clonotype was observed a few times. The chain has TRBV4-2 and TRBJ1-1; 10 bases align to TRBD1. Germline V gene sequence: CDR1 LGHNA, CDR2 YNFKEQ. The CDR3 runs 17 residues. Germline trimming cut 1 base from V and 0 bases from J; bases unmatched to any gene: 5. CDR3: CASSQGETGGLNTEAFF. In DNA, the CDR3 is TGTGCCAGCAGCCAAGGCGAGACAGGGGGCTTGAACACTGAAGCTTTCTTT.

The chain has TRBV3-1 and TRBJ1-1; weak D call: TRBD1 (5 bases). Germline assignment: CDR1 LGHDT and CDR2 YNNKEL (reference sequence). The V gene lost 0 bases and the J gene lost 4 bases, with 6 bases spanning the gap. The CDR3 runs to 13 residues. CDR3 sequence: CASSQDGTTEAFF. The CDR3 DNA sequence: TGTGCCAGCAGCCAAGATGGGACCACTGAAGCTTTCTTT.

The chain couples TRBV12-3 or TRBV12-4 to TRBJ1-3; no reliable D call. Trimming took 0 bases from V and 7 from J, leaving 7 bases between them. This CDR3 comprises 13 residues. CDR3 sequence (DNA): TGTGCCAGCAGTTTAGCTATTAGGAACACCATATATTTT. This codes for CASSLAIRNTIYF.

The chain uses TRBV3-1 and TRBJ2-2; D may be TRBD1 or TRBD2 (5 bases each). Germline CDR1 and CDR2: LGHDT and YNNKEL (reference sequence). The length of the CDR3 is 15 residues. Deletions cut 6 bases from V and 0 bases from J, with 11 bases between. CDR3 nucleotide sequence: TGTGCCAGCAGTCGGCCGGGGCCGAACACCGGGGAGCTGTTTTTT. The encoded protein is CASSRPGPNTGELFF.

V and J are TRBV29-1 and TRBJ2-7, with TRBD2 identical over 8 bases. The CDR3 is 13 residues long. V lost 4 bases, J lost 4 bases, and 6 bases stayed unmatched. Germline V CDR1 and CDR2: SQVTM, ANQGSEA. DNA of the CDR3: TGCAGCGTTGCAGTCGGGGGGGCTTACGAGCAGTACTTC. It specifies CSVAVGGAYEQYF.